This T cell receptor beta chain was sequenced for a study of sequential checkpoint blockade in melanoma. Across the study: Arm A got nivolumab then ipilimumab; arm B the reverse, 1:1. Each arm's sequence ended with maintenance nivolumab.

Some clones are missing from TCRdb's copy, which holds only in-frame ones; the method was immunoSEQ multiplex PCR. The profile covers 16,000 or so clones, with approximately 93% appearing a single time and roughly 24% taken by the ten largest. The germline CDR1 and CDR2 sequences are SNHLY and FYNNEI. This CDR3 spans 15 amino acids. J gave up 6 bases and V 6 bases, and 8 bases lay outside the gene matches. Treatment reported: randomized to nivolumab then ipilimumab (arm A) or the reverse (arm B). DNA-damaging chemotherapy had not been given to any patient beforehand. From thawed PBMCs, live CD3+CD8+ cells negative for CD19 and CD56 were sorted.

Sequenced here: CD8+ T cells sorted from blood (inferred from file names), sampled from a patient given nivolumab and ipilimumab in sequence. The receptor's source is a human donor with melanoma. This chain links TRBV2 with TRBJ1-6; 7 bases are shared with TRBD1. The CDR3 bases are TGTGCCAGCAGGAACCCGGGACAGACTAATTCACCCCTCCACTTT. Its translation: CASRNPGQTNSPLHF.